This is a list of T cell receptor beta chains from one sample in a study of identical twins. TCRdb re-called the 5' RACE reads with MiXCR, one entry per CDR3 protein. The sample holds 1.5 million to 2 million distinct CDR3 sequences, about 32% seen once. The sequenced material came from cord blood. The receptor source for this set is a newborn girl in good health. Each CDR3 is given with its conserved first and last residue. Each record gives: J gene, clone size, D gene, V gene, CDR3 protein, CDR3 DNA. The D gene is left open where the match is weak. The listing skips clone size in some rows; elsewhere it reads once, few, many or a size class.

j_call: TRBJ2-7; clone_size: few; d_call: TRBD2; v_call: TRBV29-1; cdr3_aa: CSAALASSGEQYF; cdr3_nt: TGCAGCGCCGCACTAGCGAGCTCGGGAGAGCAGTACTTC
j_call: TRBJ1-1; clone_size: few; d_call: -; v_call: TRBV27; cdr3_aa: CASSPFRGNTEAFF; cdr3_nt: TGTGCCAGCAGCCCCTTTCGGGGGAACACTGAAGCTTTCTTT
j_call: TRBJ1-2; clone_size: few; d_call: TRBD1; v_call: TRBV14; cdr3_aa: CASSQDPKTGDIRGYTF; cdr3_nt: TGTGCCAGCAGCCAAGATCCAAAGACAGGGGACATACGGGGCTACACCTTC
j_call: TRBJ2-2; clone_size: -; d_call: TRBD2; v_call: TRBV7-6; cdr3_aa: CASSPTSGGAAGELFF; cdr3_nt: TGTGCCAGCAGCCCAACTAGCGGGGGGGCTGCCGGGGAGCTGTTTTTT
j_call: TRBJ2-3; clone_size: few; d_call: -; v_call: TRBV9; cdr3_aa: CASSVGPPSTDTQYF; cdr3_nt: TGTGCCAGCAGCGTAGGACCACCTAGCACAGATACGCAGTATTTT
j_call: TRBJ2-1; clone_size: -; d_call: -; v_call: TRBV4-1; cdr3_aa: CASSQGPSSRYNEQFF; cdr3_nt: TGCGCCAGCAGCCAAGGGCCTAGCAGCCGGTACAATGAGCAGTTCTTC
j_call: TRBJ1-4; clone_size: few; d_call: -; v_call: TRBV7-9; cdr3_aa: CASSLATEILFF; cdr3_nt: TGTGCCAGCAGCTTAGCGACGGAAATACTGTTTTTT
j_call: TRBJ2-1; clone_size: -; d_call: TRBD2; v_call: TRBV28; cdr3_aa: CAIQPSGTINEQFF; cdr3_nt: TGTGCCATCCAACCTAGCGGGACGATCAATGAGCAGTTCTTC
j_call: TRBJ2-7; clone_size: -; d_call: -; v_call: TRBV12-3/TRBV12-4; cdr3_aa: CASSLSRRAAYEQYF; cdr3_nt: TGTGCCAGCAGTTTAAGTAGGCGAGCGGCCTACGAGCAGTACTTC
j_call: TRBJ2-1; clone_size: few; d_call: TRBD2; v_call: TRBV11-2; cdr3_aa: CASSLLQGLAGGPWGVHNEQFF; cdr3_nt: TGTGCCAGCAGCCTGCTACAGGGACTAGCGGGGGGTCCATGGGGGGTGCACAATGAGCAGTTCTTC